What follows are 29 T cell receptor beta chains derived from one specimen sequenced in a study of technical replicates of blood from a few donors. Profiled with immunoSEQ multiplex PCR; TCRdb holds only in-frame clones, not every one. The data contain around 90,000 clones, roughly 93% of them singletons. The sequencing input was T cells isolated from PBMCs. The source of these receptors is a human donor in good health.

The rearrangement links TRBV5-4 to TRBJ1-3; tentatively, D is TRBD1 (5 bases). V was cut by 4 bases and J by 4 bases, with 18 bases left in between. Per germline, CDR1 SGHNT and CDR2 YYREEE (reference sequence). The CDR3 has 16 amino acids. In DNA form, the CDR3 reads TGTGCCAGCAGCCCAGGGTCTCCCGCCCACGGAAACACCATATATTTT. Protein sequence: CASSPGSPAHGNTIYF.

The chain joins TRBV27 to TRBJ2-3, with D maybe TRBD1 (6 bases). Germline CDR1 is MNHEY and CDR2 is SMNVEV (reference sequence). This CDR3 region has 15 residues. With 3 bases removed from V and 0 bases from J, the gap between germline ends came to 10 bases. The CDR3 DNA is TGTGCCAGCAGTTTGACAGGATTTAGCACAGATACGCAGTATTTT. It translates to CASSLTGFSTDTQYF.

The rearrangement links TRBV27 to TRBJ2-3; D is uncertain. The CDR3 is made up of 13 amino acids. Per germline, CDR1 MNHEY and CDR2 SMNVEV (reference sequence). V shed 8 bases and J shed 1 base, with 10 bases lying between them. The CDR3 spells CASVEWGTDTQYF. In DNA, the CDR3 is TGTGCCAGCGTGGAGTGGGGCACAGATACGCAGTATTTT.

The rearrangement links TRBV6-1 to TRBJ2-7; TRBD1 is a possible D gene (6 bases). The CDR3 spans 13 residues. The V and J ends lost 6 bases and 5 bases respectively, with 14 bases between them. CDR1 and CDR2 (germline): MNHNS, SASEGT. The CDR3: CASSLQGIDEQYF. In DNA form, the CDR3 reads TGTGCCAGCAGCTTACAGGGTATCGACGAGCAGTACTTC.

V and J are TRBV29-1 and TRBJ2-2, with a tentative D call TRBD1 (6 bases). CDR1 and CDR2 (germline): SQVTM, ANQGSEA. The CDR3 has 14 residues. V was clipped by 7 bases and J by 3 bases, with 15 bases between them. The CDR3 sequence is CSGSSGVYTGELFF. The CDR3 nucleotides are TGCAGCGGCTCCTCAGGGGTGTACACCGGGGAGCTGTTTTTT.

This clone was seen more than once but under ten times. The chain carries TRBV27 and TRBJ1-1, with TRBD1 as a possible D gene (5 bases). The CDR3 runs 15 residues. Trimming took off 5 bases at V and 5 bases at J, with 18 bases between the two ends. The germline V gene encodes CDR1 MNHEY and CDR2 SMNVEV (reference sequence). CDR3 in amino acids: CASSINPQGRTEAFF. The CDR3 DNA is TGTGCCAGCAGTATTAACCCGCAGGGAAGGACTGAAGCTTTCTTT.

The CDR3 coding sequence is TGCGCCAGCAGCCGCAGGTTCTTGACCTACGAGCAGTACTTC. It encodes CASSRRFLTYEQYF. The rearrangement uses TRBV5-1 and TRBJ2-7, with D unclear. This CDR3 is built from 14 residues. Germline-derived CDR1 and CDR2 are SGHRS and YFSETQ. V dropped 4 bases and J dropped 2 bases, with 13 bases sitting between them.

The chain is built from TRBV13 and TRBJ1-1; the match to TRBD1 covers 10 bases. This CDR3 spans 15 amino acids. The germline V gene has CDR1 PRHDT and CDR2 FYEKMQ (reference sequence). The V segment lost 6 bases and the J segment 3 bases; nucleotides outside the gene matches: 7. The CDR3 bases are TGTGCCAGCAGGCGACAGGGGGCGCCTTACACTGAAGCTTTCTTT. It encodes CASRRQGAPYTEAFF.

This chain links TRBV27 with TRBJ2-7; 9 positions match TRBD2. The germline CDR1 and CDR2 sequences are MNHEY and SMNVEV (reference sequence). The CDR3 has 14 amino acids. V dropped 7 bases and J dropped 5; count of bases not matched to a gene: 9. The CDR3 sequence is CASTAGTSIHEQYF. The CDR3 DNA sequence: TGTGCCAGCACAGCCGGGACTAGCATCCACGAGCAGTACTTC.

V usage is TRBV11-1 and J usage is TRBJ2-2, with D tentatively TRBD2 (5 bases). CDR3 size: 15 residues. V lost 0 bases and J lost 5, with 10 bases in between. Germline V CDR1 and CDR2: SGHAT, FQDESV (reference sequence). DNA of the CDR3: TGTGCCAGCAGCTTAGCGGGAGATGGTACCGGGGAGCTGTTTTTT. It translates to CASSLAGDGTGELFF.

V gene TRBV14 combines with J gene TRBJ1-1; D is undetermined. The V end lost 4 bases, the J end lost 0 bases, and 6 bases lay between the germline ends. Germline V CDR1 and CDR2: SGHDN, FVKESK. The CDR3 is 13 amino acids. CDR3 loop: CASSRQMNTEAFF. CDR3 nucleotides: TGTGCCAGCAGCCGGCAGATGAACACTGAAGCTTTCTTT.

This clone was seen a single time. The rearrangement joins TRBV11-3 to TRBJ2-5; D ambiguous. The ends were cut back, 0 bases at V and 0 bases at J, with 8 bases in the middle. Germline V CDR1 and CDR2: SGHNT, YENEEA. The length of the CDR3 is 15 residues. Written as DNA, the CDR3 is TGTGCCAGCAGCTTAGACGCAGGATACCAAGAGACCCAGTACTTC. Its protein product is CASSLDAGYQETQYF.

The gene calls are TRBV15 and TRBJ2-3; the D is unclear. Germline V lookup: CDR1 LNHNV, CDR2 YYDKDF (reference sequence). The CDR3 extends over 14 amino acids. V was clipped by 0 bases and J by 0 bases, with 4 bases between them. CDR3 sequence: CATSRDSSTDTQYF. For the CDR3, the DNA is TGTGCCACCAGCAGAGATAGTAGCACAGATACGCAGTATTTT.

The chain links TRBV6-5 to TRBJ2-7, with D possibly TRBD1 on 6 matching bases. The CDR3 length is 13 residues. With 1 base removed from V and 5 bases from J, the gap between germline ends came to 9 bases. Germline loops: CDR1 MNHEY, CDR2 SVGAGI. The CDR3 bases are TGTGCCAGCAGTTACTTGGACAGTAACGAGCAGTACTTC. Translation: CASSYLDSNEQYF.

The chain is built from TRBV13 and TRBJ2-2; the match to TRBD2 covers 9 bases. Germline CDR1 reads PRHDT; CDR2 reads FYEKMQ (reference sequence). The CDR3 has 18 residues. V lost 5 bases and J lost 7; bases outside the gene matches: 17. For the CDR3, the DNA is TGTGCCAGCAGCCCCTACGGGCGCGGGAGGGCCCAGGGCGGGGAGCTGTTTTTT. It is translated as CASSPYGRGRAQGGELFF.

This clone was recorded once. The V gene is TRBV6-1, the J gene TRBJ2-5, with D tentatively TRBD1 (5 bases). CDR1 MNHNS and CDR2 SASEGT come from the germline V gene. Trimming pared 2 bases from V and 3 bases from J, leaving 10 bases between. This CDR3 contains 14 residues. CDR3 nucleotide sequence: TGTGCCAGCAGTGAACAGGGTTTAAAAGAGACCCAGTACTTC. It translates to CASSEQGLKETQYF.

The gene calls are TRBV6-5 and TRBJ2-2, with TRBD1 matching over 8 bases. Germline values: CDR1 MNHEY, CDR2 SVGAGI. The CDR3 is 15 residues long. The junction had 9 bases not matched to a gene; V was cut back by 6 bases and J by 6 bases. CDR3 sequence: CASRRSQGAPGELFF. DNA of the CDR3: TGTGCCAGCAGACGGAGTCAGGGGGCGCCCGGGGAGCTGTTTTTT.

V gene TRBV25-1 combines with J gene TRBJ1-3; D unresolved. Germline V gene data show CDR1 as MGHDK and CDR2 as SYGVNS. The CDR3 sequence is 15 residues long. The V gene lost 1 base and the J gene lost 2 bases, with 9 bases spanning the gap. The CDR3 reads CASSELGETGNTIYF. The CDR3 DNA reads TGTGCCAGCAGTGAATTGGGAGAAACTGGAAACACCATATATTTT.

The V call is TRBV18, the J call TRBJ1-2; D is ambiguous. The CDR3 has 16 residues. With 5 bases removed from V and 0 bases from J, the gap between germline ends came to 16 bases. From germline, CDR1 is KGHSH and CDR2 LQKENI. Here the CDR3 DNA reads TGTGCCAGCTCAACGACTATGGAGCCCCCTAACTATGGCTACACCTTC. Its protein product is CASSTTMEPPNYGYTF.

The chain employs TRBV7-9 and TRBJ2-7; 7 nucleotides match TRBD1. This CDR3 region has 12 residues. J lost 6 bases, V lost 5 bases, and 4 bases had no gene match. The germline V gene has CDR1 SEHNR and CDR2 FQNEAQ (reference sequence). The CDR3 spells CASSPGQREQYF. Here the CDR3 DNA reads TGTGCCAGCAGCCCGGGACAGCGCGAGCAGTACTTC.

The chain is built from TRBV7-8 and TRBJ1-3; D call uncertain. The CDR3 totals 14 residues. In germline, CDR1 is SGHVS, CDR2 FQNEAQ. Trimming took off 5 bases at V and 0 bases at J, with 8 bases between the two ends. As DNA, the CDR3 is TGTGCCAGCAGCCTCCTGAGCTCTGGAAACACCATATATTTT. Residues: CASSLLSSGNTIYF.

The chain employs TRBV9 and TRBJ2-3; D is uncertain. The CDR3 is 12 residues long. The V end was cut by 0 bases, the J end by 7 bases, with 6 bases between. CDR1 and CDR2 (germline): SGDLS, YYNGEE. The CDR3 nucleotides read TGTGCCAGCAGCGTAGAAGACAATACGCAGTATTTT. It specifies CASSVEDNTQYF.

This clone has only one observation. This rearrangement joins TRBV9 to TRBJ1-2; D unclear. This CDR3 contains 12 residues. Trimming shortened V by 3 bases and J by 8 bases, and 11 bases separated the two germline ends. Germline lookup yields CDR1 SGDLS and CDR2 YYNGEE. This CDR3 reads CASSAPPRGYTF. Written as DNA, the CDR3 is TGTGCCAGCAGCGCCCCACCCCGGGGCTACACCTTC.

The DNA for the CDR3 is TGTGCCAGCAGAAACAGGAACACTGAAGCTTTCTTT. It encodes CASRNRNTEAFF. The chain carries TRBV7-6 and TRBJ1-1; unclear D gene. The CDR3 runs 12 residues. Germline assignment: CDR1 SGHVS and CDR2 FNYEAQ. The germline V and J ends were trimmed by 6 bases and 1 base, with 6 bases remaining between them. Full variable domain (missing parts from reference TRBV7-6 and TRBJ1-1): GAGVSQSPRYKVTKRGQDVALRCDPISGHVSLYWYRQALGQGPEFLTYFNYEAQQDKSGLPNDRFSAERPEGSISTLTIQRTEQRDSAMYRCASRNRNTEAFFGQGTRLTVV.

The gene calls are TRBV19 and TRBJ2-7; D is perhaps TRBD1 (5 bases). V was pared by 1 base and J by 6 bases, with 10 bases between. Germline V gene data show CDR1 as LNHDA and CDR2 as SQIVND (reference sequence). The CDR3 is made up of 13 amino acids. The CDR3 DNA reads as TGTGCCAGTAGTATAGTAATTGACAGCGAGCAGTACTTC. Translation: CASSIVIDSEQYF. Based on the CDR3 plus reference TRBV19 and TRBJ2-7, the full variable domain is DGGITQSPKYLFRKEGQNVTLSCEQNLNHDAMYWYRQDPGQGLRLIYYSQIVNDFQKGDIAEGYSVSREKKESFPLTVTSAQKNPTAFYLCASSIVIDSEQYFGPGTRLTVT.

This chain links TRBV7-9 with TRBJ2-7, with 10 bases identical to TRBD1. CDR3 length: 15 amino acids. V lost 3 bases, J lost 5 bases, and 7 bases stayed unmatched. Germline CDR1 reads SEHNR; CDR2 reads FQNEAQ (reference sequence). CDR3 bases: TGTGCCAGCAGCTTGTGGGACAGGGGAGGCGACGAGCAGTACTTC. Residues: CASSLWDRGGDEQYF.

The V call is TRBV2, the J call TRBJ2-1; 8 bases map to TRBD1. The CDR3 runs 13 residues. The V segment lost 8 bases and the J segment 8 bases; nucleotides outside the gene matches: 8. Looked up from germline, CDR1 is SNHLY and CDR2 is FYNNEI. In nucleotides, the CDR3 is TGTGCCAGCCGGGGACAGACAGGGGATGAGCAGTTCTTC. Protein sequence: CASRGQTGDEQFF. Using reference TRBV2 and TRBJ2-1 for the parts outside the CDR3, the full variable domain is EPEVTQTPSHQVTQMGQEVILRCVPISNHLYFYWYRQILGQKVEFLVSFYNNEISEKSEIFDDQFSVERPDGSNFTLKIRSTKLEDSAMYFCASRGQTGDEQFFGPGTRLTVL.

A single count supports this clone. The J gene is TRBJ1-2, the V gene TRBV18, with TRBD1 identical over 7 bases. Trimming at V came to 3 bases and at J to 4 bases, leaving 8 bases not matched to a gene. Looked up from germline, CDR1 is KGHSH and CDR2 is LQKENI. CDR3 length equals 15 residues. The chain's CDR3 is CASSPQEGAGYGYTF. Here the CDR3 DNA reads TGTGCCAGCTCACCGCAAGAGGGGGCCGGCTATGGCTACACCTTC.

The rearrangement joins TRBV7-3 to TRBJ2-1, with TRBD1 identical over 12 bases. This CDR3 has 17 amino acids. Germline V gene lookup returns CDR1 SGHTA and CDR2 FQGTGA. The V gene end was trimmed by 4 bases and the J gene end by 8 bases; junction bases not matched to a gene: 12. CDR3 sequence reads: CASSSGGPGQGAYEQFF. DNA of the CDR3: TGTGCCAGCAGCTCAGGTGGGCCGGGACAGGGGGCGTATGAGCAGTTCTTC.